This T cell receptor (beta chain) was sequenced in a study of shared clonotypes between healthy human individuals. The study, taken as a whole, reports: Apart from blood, nothing was sampled; tissue repertoires likely differ.

Worth noting for this clone: The antigen is undetermined.

Per germline, CDR1 LNHDA and CDR2 SQIVND (reference sequence). This CDR3 is built from 13 residues. TCRdb's table, derived via immunoSEQ multiplex PCR, lists solely in-frame clones and lacks some. In the table there are 180,000 or so clones, 90% to 95% of which are singletons. Material for sequencing was naive CD4+ T cells sorted from blood. Subset denoted: CD45RA+ positively selected. The receptor's source is a woman in her 30s in good health. The chain has TRBV19 and TRBJ2-5; no firm D call. The J call may be faulty, since TRBJ2-7 better matches the DNA end. CDR3 in amino acids: CASSPVPDHEQYF. CDR3 nucleotide sequence: TGTGCCAGTAGTCCCGTCCCGGACCACGAGCAGTACTTC.